A single sample gave rise to the 28 T cell receptor beta chains below, sequenced in a study of shared clonotypes between healthy human individuals. Only in-frame clones appear in the TCRdb table, and some are missing; sequencing was by immunoSEQ multiplex PCR. The top ten hold about 0.38% of the sample, which has 2,500,000 or so clones, approximately 94% seen once. Input material: naive CD4+ T cells from PBMCs. The sample's subset: CD45RA+ positively selected. Source of these receptors: a man between 18 and 35 years old in good health. Some clones in this sample may be carry-over from other donors' samples.

DNA for the CDR3: TGTGCCAGCAGTTACAACGGGGACGAGCAGTACTTC. The encoded protein is CASSYNGDEQYF. V gene TRBV6-5 combines with J gene TRBJ2-7; the D gene is possibly TRBD2 (5 bases). The CDR3 spans 12 residues. Trimming left V 2 bases short and J 5 bases short, with 7 bases between. Per the germline V gene, CDR1 is MNHEY and CDR2 is SVGAGI.

This clone was recorded once. The genes are TRBV2 and TRBJ2-1; D might be TRBD1 or TRBD2, each matching 5 bases. The CDR3 sequence is 16 residues long. In germline, CDR1 is SNHLY, CDR2 FYNNEI. Trimming cost V 6 bases and J 3 bases, with 18 bases left between them. The chain's CDR3 is CASRMGNRDLYNEQFF. DNA of the CDR3: TGTGCCAGCAGAATGGGAAATCGGGACCTCTACAATGAGCAGTTCTTC.

On this clone itself: Other nucleotide sequences in the sample specify the same CDR3. The V and J genes are TRBV18 and TRBJ2-2, with D uncertain. CDR1 and CDR2 (germline): KGHSH, LQKENI. The CDR3 is 14 residues long. V was clipped by 2 bases and J by 4 bases, with 8 bases between them. CDR3 nucleotide sequence: TGTGCCAGCTCACCAGTCGGTAGCACCGGGGAGCTGTTTTTT. Its translation: CASSPVGSTGELFF.

The chain has TRBV6-5 and TRBJ1-5; 9 bases are a match to TRBD1. V lost 6 bases, J lost 4 bases, and 4 bases stayed unmatched. The CDR3 loop spans 14 amino acids. Germline V gives CDR1 MNHEY, CDR2 SVGAGI. The CDR3 region has the DNA TGTGCCAGCAGCCTTGGACAGGGGAATCAGCCCCAGCATTTT. It is translated as CASSLGQGNQPQHF.

The gene calls are TRBV18 and TRBJ1-2, with unresolved D. V lost 3 bases, J lost 8 bases, and 19 bases lay in between. This CDR3 spans 15 amino acids. Germline V lookup: CDR1 KGHSH, CDR2 LQKENI. The CDR3 here is CASSPTDISYSGYTF. DNA for the CDR3: TGTGCCAGCTCACCTACCGACATCTCCTATTCGGGCTACACCTTC.

The V and J genes are TRBV6-5 and TRBJ2-7; no definite D call. Deletions cut 2 bases from V and 10 bases from J, with 9 bases between. The CDR3 runs 11 residues. Germline CDR1 reads MNHEY; CDR2 reads SVGAGI. CDR3 coding DNA: TGTGCCAGCAGTTACAACAGAGAACAGTACTTC. This sequence encodes CASSYNREQYF.

V and J are TRBV11-3 and TRBJ2-1; 10 positions agree with TRBD2. The J segment lost 4 bases and the V segment lost 4 bases, leaving 7 bases of the junction unmatched. The CDR3 totals 16 residues. Germline assignment: CDR1 SGHNT and CDR2 YENEEA. The CDR3 region is CASSSSSGSSYNEQFF. In DNA, the CDR3 is TGTGCCAGCAGCTCATCTAGCGGGAGTTCGTACAATGAGCAGTTCTTC.

This clone was seen just once. The chain carries TRBV29-1 and TRBJ2-7, with D possibly being TRBD1 or TRBD2 (6 bases each). There are 14 residues in the CDR3. The V gene's germline CDR1 is SQVTM and CDR2 ANQGSEA. The V and J ends lost 4 bases and 6 bases respectively, with 19 bases between them. The CDR3 DNA is TGCAGCGTTGCTCGGAGGGGGAAATGGAGCGAGCAGTACTTC. It codes for CSVARRGKWSEQYF.

V and J are TRBV28 and TRBJ2-7; TRBD1 matches at 9 bases. Germline V gene sequence: CDR1 MDHEN, CDR2 SYDVKM. This CDR3 contains 14 residues. With 6 bases clipped from V and 7 bases from J, the junction kept 10 bases outside the gene matches. CDR3 in amino acids: CASSTTGGPLEQYF. The CDR3 DNA follows: TGTGCCAGCAGCACGACAGGGGGTCCTTTGGAGCAGTACTTC.

This chain connects TRBV21-1 to TRBJ2-3; the table names TRBD2, a call not compared with the DNA. TRBV21-1 is shown as a pseudogene. This CDR3 is built from 16 residues. CDR3 bases: TGTGCCAGCAGCCCAAAGGTGTCGGGGGGCACAGATACGCAGTATTTT. This sequence encodes CASSPKVSGGTDTQYF.

The chain recombines TRBV6-5 with TRBJ2-3; unclear D gene. Germline CDR1 MNHEY, CDR2 SVGAGI. V was cut by 5 bases and J by 4 bases, with 4 bases left in between. The CDR3 loop spans 11 amino acids. This CDR3 reads CASSGADTQYF. DNA for the CDR3: TGTGCCAGCAGTGGCGCAGATACGCAGTATTTT.

Regarding this clone: The sample holds other DNA sequences that translate to the same CDR3. This chain joins TRBV7-2 and TRBJ1-2, with TRBD1 identical over 9 bases. The germline CDR1 and CDR2 sequences are SGHTA and FQGNSA. The trim removed 5 bases at V and 4 bases at J, leaving 5 bases unmatched. The CDR3 spans 14 residues. In DNA, the CDR3 is TGTGCCAGCAGCCCCCGGACAGGGGTCTATGGCTACACCTTC. As protein: CASSPRTGVYGYTF.

This clone appeared a single time. The chain links TRBV7-8 to TRBJ2-7; maybe TRBD2 (7 bases). The CDR3 has 14 residues. Trimming cost V 8 bases and J 2 bases, with 16 bases left between them. From germline, CDR1 is SGHVS and CDR2 FQNEAQ. CDR3 DNA sequence: TGTGCCAGCCAGGGGAGGGGGGCCACCTACGAGCAGTACTTC. Residues: CASQGRGATYEQYF.

This clone was detected once. This chain's CDR3 is CASSVLQNSPLHF. DNA of the CDR3: TGTGCCAGCAGTGTCCTTCAGAATTCACCCCTCCACTTT. The chain couples TRBV28 to TRBJ1-6; D unresolved. This CDR3 spans 13 amino acids. Trimming pared 5 bases from V and 7 bases from J, leaving 9 bases between. Germline values: CDR1 MDHEN, CDR2 SYDVKM.

This chain links TRBV6-1 with TRBJ2-3; the match to TRBD1 covers 7 bases. V dropped 6 bases and J dropped 1; count of bases not matched to a gene: 1. CDR1 MNHNS and CDR2 SASEGT come from the germline V gene. CDR3 length: 13 residues. This CDR3 reads CASRGTGTDTQYF. The DNA for the CDR3 is TGTGCCAGCAGGGGGACAGGCACAGATACGCAGTATTTT.

The gene calls are TRBV27 and TRBJ1-4; D perhaps matches TRBD1 (5 bases). Germline CDR1 is MNHEY and CDR2 is SMNVEV (reference sequence). The CDR3 covers 15 residues. Trimming removed 4 bases from V and 7 bases from J, with 16 bases in between. The CDR3 loop is CASSSSGTLGEKLFF. The CDR3 DNA is TGTGCCAGCAGTTCTTCCGGGACCCTGGGTGAAAAACTGTTTTTT.

The chain uses TRBV2 and TRBJ2-7, with 7 bases that match TRBD1. The CDR3 loop spans 14 amino acids. CDR1 and CDR2 (germline): SNHLY, FYNNEI. Germline trimming cut 5 bases from V and 7 bases from J; bases unmatched to any gene: 11. The DNA of the CDR3 is TGTGCCAGCAGTTTTACAGGGGTGAGTTCTGAGCAGTACTTC. This encodes CASSFTGVSSEQYF.

As concerns this clone: The sample contains more than one DNA sequence encoding this CDR3. The chain employs TRBV28 and TRBJ1-1, with D possibly TRBD1 on 5 matching bases. Trimming removed 0 bases from V and 6 bases from J, with 8 bases in between. Germline-derived CDR1 and CDR2 are MDHEN and SYDVKM. The CDR3 sequence is 13 residues long. CDR3 region: CASSLWGGAEAFF. DNA for the CDR3: TGTGCCAGCAGTTTATGGGGGGGGGCTGAAGCTTTCTTT.

As for this clone: An end of the junction does not agree with germline; a read error may underlie this. V usage is TRBV10-3 and J usage is TRBJ2-5, with D perhaps TRBD1 (6 bases). CDR3 length: 13 amino acids. The germline V gene has CDR1 ENHRY and CDR2 SYGVKD. DNA of the CDR3: TGTGCCAGCAGTAAGGCAGGGGCCAGGGCCCAGTACTTC. Protein product: CASSKAGARAQYF.

The chain uses TRBV19 and TRBJ2-6; D remains unclear. The length of the CDR3 is 18 residues. V was shortened by 6 bases and J by 0 bases, with 18 bases between the two germline ends. Per germline, CDR1 LNHDA and CDR2 SQIVND (reference sequence). CDR3 sequence (DNA): TGTGCCAGTAGCTCCGGCTCGGCAGCCGGCTCTGGGGCCAACGTCCTGACTTTC. Translation gives CASSSGSAAGSGANVLTF.

The J gene is TRBJ2-2, the V gene TRBV19; possible D gene TRBD2, 5 bases. Germline assignment: CDR1 LNHDA and CDR2 SQIVND (reference sequence). Between the trimmed V and J ends, which lost 4 bases and 6 bases, there was a span of 21 bases. There are 17 residues in the CDR3. Here the CDR3 reads CASSKWGADVVAGELFF. The CDR3 region has the DNA TGTGCCAGTAGTAAATGGGGAGCCGACGTTGTGGCCGGGGAGCTGTTTTTT.

V usage is TRBV5-1 and J usage is TRBJ2-1; perhaps TRBD1 as D (5 bases). The length of the CDR3 is 16 residues. Trimming left V 2 bases short and J 2 bases short, with 14 bases between. Germline V CDR1 and CDR2: SGHRS, YFSETQ. CDR3 sequence (DNA): TGCGCCAGCAGCTTTATGGCAGGGAAGGCCTACAATGAGCAGTTCTTC. Its translation: CASSFMAGKAYNEQFF.

This clone is a singleton in its sample. The chain carries TRBV7-2 and TRBJ2-2; D unresolved. The germline V gene encodes CDR1 SGHTA and CDR2 FQGNSA. The length of the CDR3 is 14 residues. V was shortened by 1 base and J by 5 bases, with 8 bases between the two germline ends. For the CDR3, the DNA is TGTGCCAGCAGCTTAGAGAGCTGGACCGGGGAGCTGTTTTTT. Translated: CASSLESWTGELFF.

V is TRBV2 and J is TRBJ1-2; TRBD1 matches at 9 bases. The CDR3 has 13 amino acids. V was pared by 5 bases and J by 6 bases, with 4 bases of the junction left unmatched. Per germline, CDR1 SNHLY and CDR2 FYNNEI. CDR3 loop: CASSRDRVNGYTF. CDR3 bases: TGTGCCAGCAGTAGGGACAGGGTGAATGGCTACACCTTC.

The chain combines TRBV7-3 with TRBJ1-1, with D possibly matching TRBD1 (6 bases). The ends were cut back, 5 bases at V and 8 bases at J, with 15 bases in the middle. This CDR3 has 13 residues. Germline assignment: CDR1 SGHTA and CDR2 FQGTGA. CDR3 in amino acids: CASSPNTGAEAFF. For the CDR3, the DNA is TGTGCCAGCAGCCCGAACACGGGGGCCGAAGCTTTCTTT. Full variable domain (remainder filled in from reference TRBV7-3 and TRBJ1-1): GAGVSQTPSNKVTEKGKYVELRCDPISGHTALYWYRQSLGQGPEFLIYFQGTGAADDSGLPNDRFFAVRPEGSVSTLKIQRTERGDSAVYLCASSPNTGAEAFFGQGTRLTVV.

V usage is TRBV9 and J usage is TRBJ2-1; 7 bases map to TRBD1. This CDR3 has 15 residues. The V segment lost 4 bases and the J segment 6 bases; nucleotides outside the gene matches: 10. In germline, CDR1 is SGDLS, CDR2 YYNGEE. In DNA form, the CDR3 reads TGTGCCAGCAGCTTCAGAAGACAGGGATCCAATGAGCAGTTCTTC. Translated, it gives CASSFRRQGSNEQFF.

Written as DNA, the CDR3 is TGTGCCATCAGCCCCGGACTAGCGGGAGGCCGCCTCGGGGAGCTGTTTTTT. Translating it yields CAISPGLAGGRLGELFF. This sequence joins TRBV10-3 and TRBJ2-2, with 14 bases matching TRBD2. V shed 6 bases and J 7 bases; nucleotides not matched to a gene: 10. This CDR3 has 17 amino acids. The germline V gene has CDR1 ENHRY and CDR2 SYGVKD.

The V call is TRBV5-4, the J call TRBJ2-6; no definite D call. The CDR3 runs to 17 residues. Trimming removed 3 bases from V and 3 bases from J, with 16 bases in between. Germline V lookup: CDR1 SGHNT, CDR2 YYREEE (reference sequence). The CDR3 sequence: CASSSAKIDFGANVLTF. CDR3 DNA: TGTGCCAGCAGCTCCGCTAAGATTGACTTTGGGGCCAACGTCCTGACTTTC.